This T cell receptor beta chain appears in the sequencing data of a study of cytomegalovirus exposure and HLA in healthy donors. Overall study findings and caveats: A list of roughly 160 TCR beta chains associated with cytomegalovirus was given.

Points on this clone: Its antigen is unknown.

The PCR had 60 Vbeta and 13 Jbeta primers. The repertoire was sequenced with immunoSEQ multiplex PCR; TCRdb's copy has only in-frame clones and lacks some. In the table there are about 170,000 clones, 79% of which are singletons. The CDR3 runs 16 residues. Germline values: CDR1 SGHVS, CDR2 FNYEAQ. The germline V and J ends were trimmed by 0 bases and 2 bases, with 14 bases remaining between them. V is TRBV7-6 and J is TRBJ2-7, with a tentative D call TRBD2 (5 bases). The sequence derives from a woman aged 50 to 60 in good health and CMV-seronegative. The sequenced sample was PBMCs. Here the CDR3 DNA reads TGTGCCAGCAGCTTAGCCCCTCCGGGAACGGCCTACGAGCAGTACTTC. Translated, it gives CASSLAPPGTAYEQYF.